Listed here are 10 T cell receptor beta chains from one sample, sequenced in a study of T cell responses to AZD1222 COVID-19 vaccine (dated by TCRdb to the early 2020s). Reading the label with the study, this specimen's time point is: baseline before first vaccination. Libraries were constructed by the immunoSEQ multiplex PCR assay. TCRdb provides this immuneACCESS table in a form limited to in-frame rearrangements. Some clones are lacking; in checked studies, under half of them reflect an unresolved V gene, and why the rest are absent is not known. The sample includes 84,000 or so clones, with around 90% observed a single time. The biggest ten clones account for around 3% of the sample. The material was peripheral blood, obtained on day 0 of AZD1222 vaccination. The origin of the receptors is an adult in good health.

This chain uses TRBV7-6 with TRBJ2-5, with 7 positions matching TRBD2. Losses at the gene ends were 3 bases for V and 2 bases for J; bases not matched to a gene: 3. This CDR3 region has 14 residues. Germline CDR1 and CDR2: SGHVS and FNYEAQ. This CDR3 is CASSLGGGQETQYF. The CDR3, as DNA: TGTGCCAGCAGCTTGGGGGGAGGGCAAGAGACCCAGTACTTC.

This chain joins TRBV4-1 and TRBJ1-6; D is possibly TRBD1 (6 bases). This CDR3 contains 16 residues. Trimming stripped 0 bases from V and 9 bases from J, with 15 bases between. Germline CDR1 and CDR2: MGHRA and YSYEKL. CDR3 loop: CASSQDRTAAPSPLHF. CDR3 nucleotide sequence: TGCGCCAGCAGCCAAGATCGGACAGCGGCGCCTTCACCCCTCCACTTT.

The J gene is TRBJ1-1, the V gene TRBV5-1; TRBD1 aligns across 7 bases. The CDR3 loop spans 15 amino acids. Trimming took 3 bases from V and 3 from J; bases not matched to a gene: 8. The V gene's germline CDR1 is SGHRS and CDR2 YFSETQ. CDR3 DNA sequence: TGCGCCAGCAGCTCACCGACAGGGAGAGACACTGAAGCTTTCTTT. Its protein product is CASSSPTGRDTEAFF.

This chain joins TRBV29-1 and TRBJ2-7, with 10 bases lining up with TRBD2. CDR3 size: 13 residues. Germline values: CDR1 SQVTM, CDR2 ANQGSEA. Trimming took 6 bases from V and 6 from J; bases not matched to a gene: 8. The CDR3 DNA follows: TGCAGCGTGAAGCGGGAGGGCACGAGCGAGCAGTACTTC. Protein: CSVKREGTSEQYF.

The chain uses TRBV4-1 and TRBJ1-1, with D possibly matching TRBD1 (5 bases). V lost 2 bases to trimming and J lost 1 base, with 14 bases between them. This CDR3 has 16 amino acids. Germline lookup yields CDR1 MGHRA and CDR2 YSYEKL. The CDR3 coding sequence is TGCGCCAGCAGCCAAATGTTTCGACAGAAGAACACTGAAGCTTTCTTT. Residues: CASSQMFRQKNTEAFF.

The V and J genes are TRBV6-1 and TRBJ1-1, with D unclear. The CDR3 runs 16 residues. Germline V gives CDR1 MNHNS, CDR2 SASEGT. Trimming took 1 base from V and 7 from J, leaving 19 bases between them. The CDR3 protein is CASSEGSTERRGEAFF. The CDR3 coding sequence is TGTGCCAGCAGTGAAGGTTCCACAGAACGACGGGGTGAAGCTTTCTTT.

The V and J genes are TRBV3-1 (or the pseudogene TRBV3-2) and TRBJ2-3; TRBD1 matches at 7 bases. The germline gives CDR1 LGHDT, CDR2 YNNKEL (reference sequence). This CDR3 is built from 15 residues. J lost 5 bases, V lost 4 bases, and 9 bases had no gene match. The CDR3 coding sequence is TGTGCCAGCAGCCGAGAGGGGGCGCTGGGAGATACGCAGTATTTT. Translated: CASSREGALGDTQYF.

The chain uses TRBV5-4 and TRBJ2-7; the match to TRBD1 covers 9 bases. CDR3 length: 16 residues. V dropped 0 bases and J dropped 3; count of bases not matched to a gene: 7. CDR1 is SGHNT, CDR2 YYREEE, per germline (reference sequence). The chain's CDR3 is CASSLGIGTGNYEQYF. The CDR3 nucleotides read TGTGCCAGCAGCTTGGGCATCGGGACAGGGAACTACGAGCAGTACTTC.

Turning to this clone: The same CDR3 can be traced to other DNA sequences in this sample. This chain links TRBV4-1 with TRBJ1-5; D might be TRBD1 (5 bases). Germline V lookup: CDR1 MGHRA, CDR2 YSYEKL. V lost 5 bases, J lost 4 bases, and 12 bases lay in between. CDR3 size: 14 residues. CDR3 DNA sequence: TGCGCCAGCAGCACAGAAAGGGGAAATCAGCCCCAGCATTTT. It encodes CASSTERGNQPQHF.

The chain couples TRBV19 to TRBJ2-1; 9 bases match TRBD2. J was trimmed by 7 bases and V by 6 bases; bases with no gene match: 13. Germline V lookup: CDR1 LNHDA, CDR2 SQIVND (reference sequence). The CDR3 loop spans 16 amino acids. CDR3 bases: TGTGCCAGTAGGCCTGGGGCGGGAGGGCCAAGGAATGAGCAGTTCTTC. It translates to CASRPGAGGPRNEQFF.